Each of the 30 T cell receptor beta chains below was sequenced from the same sample in a study of T cells in Graves' hyperthyroidism and ophthalmopathy. Amplification yielded TCR beta CDR3 regions, with RNA transcripts as the source. Primed by the HTBI set, a first-round RT-PCR was run on the TCR CDR3. TCRdb passed the multiplex PCR reads through MiXCR, listing each CDR3 protein once. The sample contains about 330,000 distinct CDR3 sequences, roughly an eighth of which appear only once. The sequencing input was blood. These receptors were obtained from a woman aged 40 to 50 with Graves' ophthalmopathy.

At least ten counts were recorded for this clonotype. CDR3 in DNA: TGTGCCAGCAGTTCCTTATCCGCGGGCAACTATGGCTACACCTTC. Translated: CASSSLSAGNYGYTF. V gene TRBV12-3 or TRBV12-4 combines with J gene TRBJ1-2; D ambiguous. The CDR3 loop spans 15 amino acids. The ends were cut back, 4 bases at V and 2 bases at J, with 14 bases in the middle.

This clonotype came up many times. The rearrangement joins TRBV7-8 to TRBJ1-2, with 7 bases lining up with TRBD1. Germline lookup yields CDR1 SGHVS and CDR2 FQNEAQ. The CDR3 spans 16 residues. V was clipped by 1 base and J by 8 bases; unmatched bases: 13. CDR3 sequence reads: CASSLGETGKRGGYTF. CDR3 nucleotides: TGTGCCAGCAGCTTAGGGGAGACAGGGAAAAGAGGCGGCTACACCTTC.

The gene calls are TRBV5-1 and TRBJ2-1, with 9 bases fitting TRBD2. Germline V gene sequence: CDR1 SGHRS, CDR2 YFSETQ. After removal of 0 bases from V and 8 bases from J, the junction contained 12 bases not matched to a gene. CDR3 length equals 17 residues. The CDR3 reads CASSLATISSGDDEQFF. Here the CDR3 DNA reads TGCGCCAGCAGCTTGGCCACAATATCTAGCGGGGACGATGAGCAGTTCTTC.

V and J are TRBV7-2 and TRBJ2-3, with a possible D match to TRBD1 (6 bases). This CDR3 contains 15 residues. V lost 5 bases to trimming and J lost 1 base, with 13 bases between them. Germline V gene data show CDR1 as SGHTA and CDR2 as FQGNSA. The chain's CDR3 is CASSRTGWGTDTQYF. DNA of the CDR3: TGTGCCAGCAGCCGAACAGGGTGGGGCACAGATACGCAGTATTTT.

V usage is TRBV20-1 and J usage is TRBJ2-3, with 9 nucleotides matching TRBD2. The CDR3 extends over 14 amino acids. V lost 6 bases and J lost 7; bases outside the gene matches: 11. Looked up from germline, CDR1 is DFQATT and CDR2 is SNEGSKA (reference sequence). The CDR3, as DNA: TGCAGTGCACCCCTTAGCGGGGGATCCTATACGCAGTATTTT. This gives the protein CSAPLSGGSYTQYF.

The sample holds a few counts of this clonotype. The chain couples TRBV19 to TRBJ1-3; 8 bases match TRBD1. This CDR3 comprises 14 residues. Germline loops: CDR1 LNHDA, CDR2 SQIVND (reference sequence). V lost 6 bases to trimming and J lost 2 bases; unmatched junction nucleotides: 3. CDR3: CASRTQGAGNTIYF. DNA for the CDR3: TGTGCCAGTAGAACACAGGGGGCTGGAAACACCATATATTTT.

This clonotype was observed a few times. This sequence joins TRBV3-1 and TRBJ2-7; TRBD2 aligns across 11 bases. J gave up 4 bases and V 4 bases, and 3 bases lay outside the gene matches. The CDR3 has 14 amino acids. Germline assignment: CDR1 LGHDT and CDR2 YNNKEL (reference sequence). Here the CDR3 DNA reads TGTGCCAGCAGCCGGACTAGCGGGTCTTACGAGCAGTACTTC. This gives the protein CASSRTSGSYEQYF.

The V and J genes are TRBV20-1 and TRBJ1-5; no definite D call. Germline V gives CDR1 DFQATT, CDR2 SNEGSKA (reference sequence). V was clipped by 0 bases and J by 6 bases, with 6 bases between them. CDR3 length equals 12 residues. The CDR3 coding sequence is TGCAGTGCTAGAGAGGGATTTCAGCCCCAGCATTTT. It specifies CSAREGFQPQHF.

Many counts were recorded for this clonotype. The V call is TRBV7-2, the J call TRBJ2-1, with D uncertain. Trimming left V 8 bases short and J 2 bases short, with 13 bases between. The germline CDR1 and CDR2 sequences are SGHTA and FQGNSA. This CDR3 has 14 residues. In DNA, the CDR3 is TGTGCCAGCCTGCGGTCGGTTACCTACAATGAGCAGTTCTTC. This translates into CASLRSVTYNEQFF.

The chain combines TRBV20-1 with TRBJ1-4; no clear D gene. CDR3 length: 13 residues. Trimming took 3 bases from V and 5 from J, leaving 10 bases between them. Germline CDR1 DFQATT, CDR2 SNEGSKA (reference sequence). In nucleotides, the CDR3 is TGCAGTGCTAGGGCGGGTCCCAATGAAAAACTGTTTTTT. It encodes CSARAGPNEKLFF.

Of note for this clonotype: One end of the junction fails to match germline, which may point to a read error. The rearrangement links TRBV28 to TRBJ2-1; D might be TRBD2 (6 bases). This CDR3 has 15 residues. Looked up from germline, CDR1 is MDHEN and CDR2 is SYDVKM. CDR3 in amino acids: CASRPLAHAYNDQFF. As DNA, the CDR3 is TGTGCCAGCAGGCCTCTAGCGCACGCCTACAATGATCAGTTCTTC.

V usage is TRBV9 and J usage is TRBJ1-5; 8 nucleotides match TRBD1. J gave up 4 bases and V 3 bases, and 3 bases lay outside the gene matches. Germline loops: CDR1 SGDLS, CDR2 YYNGEE. The CDR3 contains 14 residues. CDR3 region: CASSAGQGNQPQHF. Here the CDR3 DNA reads TGTGCCAGCAGCGCTGGACAGGGTAATCAGCCCCAGCATTTT.

The sample holds many counts of this clonotype. The chain employs TRBV5-6 and TRBJ2-5, with no clear D. Germline V gene lookup returns CDR1 SGHDT and CDR2 YYEEEE. The CDR3 spans 14 residues. V gave up 1 base and J gave up 2 bases, with 9 bases separating them. The CDR3 is CASSLNPPQETQYF. The CDR3 nucleotides read TGTGCCAGCAGCTTGAATCCGCCTCAAGAGACCCAGTACTTC.

This clonotype came up many times. The rearrangement uses TRBV2 and TRBJ2-7; possible D gene TRBD1, 7 bases. V was cut by 8 bases and J by 2 bases, with 10 bases left in between. The length of the CDR3 is 12 residues. Germline CDR1 reads SNHLY; CDR2 reads FYNNEI. The CDR3 DNA is TGTGCCAGCGGCGGGACAGCCTACGAGCAGTACTTC. Its translation: CASGGTAYEQYF.

This clonotype has a count of ten or more. The V gene is TRBV6-1, the J gene TRBJ2-1, with 8 nucleotides matching TRBD1. Germline V lookup: CDR1 MNHNS, CDR2 SASEGT. Unmatched junction bases numbered 19, after V lost 8 bases and J lost 7 bases. This CDR3 region has 17 residues. The CDR3 coding sequence is TGTGCCAGCGGAGGTTTTCTACAGGGGGAAATGAGGAATGAGCAGTTCTTC. Its translation is CASGGFLQGEMRNEQFF.

This clonotype has at least ten counts. The chain joins TRBV12-3 or TRBV12-4 to TRBJ2-1; 7 bases agree with TRBD1. Trimming removed 7 bases from V and 3 bases from J; junction bases left unmatched: 6. The CDR3 contains 14 residues. Here the CDR3 DNA reads TGTGCCAGCACACAGGGGATAGGCTACAATGAGCAGTTCTTC. Amino acid sequence: CASTQGIGYNEQFF.

This chain links TRBV10-1 with TRBJ2-2; D is unresolved. The CDR3 consists of 13 residues. V lost 4 bases to trimming and J lost 6 bases, with 9 bases between them. CDR1 WNHNN and CDR2 SYGVQD come from the germline V gene (reference sequence). Here the CDR3 reads CASSAQRPGELFF. Here the CDR3 DNA reads TGCGCCAGCAGTGCACAAAGACCCGGGGAGCTGTTTTTT.

V is TRBV9 and J is TRBJ2-1; 8 bases agree with TRBD2. This CDR3 has 15 amino acids. Trimming took 3 bases from V and 4 from J; bases not matched to a gene: 6. Germline V lookup: CDR1 SGDLS, CDR2 YYNGEE. The CDR3 bases are TGTGCCAGCAGCGATATTGGCGGGGGGTACAATGAGCAGTTCTTC. Protein sequence: CASSDIGGGYNEQFF.

About this clonotype: A much larger clone sits a single nucleotide away, making a read error possible. The V and J genes are TRBV3-1 and TRBJ1-2; the D is unclear. Trimming stripped 4 bases from V and 4 bases from J, with 16 bases between. The CDR3 has 15 residues. In germline, CDR1 is LGHDT, CDR2 YNNKEL (reference sequence). The CDR3 here is CASSLDETGAYGYTF. CDR3 DNA sequence: TGTGCCAGCAGCCTAGATGAGACTGGAGCCTATGGCTACACCTTC. Drawing the rest from reference TRBV3-1 and TRBJ1-2, the complete variable domain is DTAVSQTPKYLVTQMGNDKSIKCEQNLGHDTMYWYKQDSKKFLKIMFSYNNKELIINETVPNRFSPKSPDKAHLNLHINSLELGDSAVYFCASSLDETGAYGYTFGSGTRLTVV.

There are many counts of this clonotype. This chain uses TRBV2 with TRBJ2-3; 8 bases line up with TRBD2. This CDR3 has 15 amino acids. The trim removed 6 bases at V and 4 bases at J, leaving 9 bases unmatched. Germline V gene lookup returns CDR1 SNHLY and CDR2 FYNNEI. The CDR3 DNA is TGTGCCAGCAGCGGGGGGGGAAGTACCGCAGATACGCAGTATTTT. Encoded protein: CASSGGGSTADTQYF.

The table lists this clonotype with many counts. This chain links TRBV3-1 with TRBJ2-3, with TRBD1 matching over 7 bases. CDR1 is LGHDT and CDR2 is YNNKEL in the germline V gene (reference sequence). The J segment lost 2 bases and the V segment lost 6 bases, leaving 2 bases of the junction unmatched. This CDR3 is 13 amino acids long. CDR3 DNA sequence: TGTGCCAGCAGGGGACAGCACACAGATACGCAGTATTTT. This encodes CASRGQHTDTQYF.

The CDR3 loop reads CASTQVSLSFYGYTF. DNA for the CDR3: TGTGCCAGCACTCAAGTTAGTCTAAGCTTCTATGGCTACACCTTC. V gene TRBV12-3 or TRBV12-4 combines with J gene TRBJ1-2; D remains ambiguous. There are 15 residues in the CDR3. Trimming left V 7 bases short and J 4 bases short, with 19 bases between.

V is TRBV7-2 and J is TRBJ2-5; possibly TRBD1 for D (5 bases). Germline CDR1 reads SGHTA; CDR2 reads FQGNSA. The CDR3 extends over 12 amino acids. The V end lost 3 bases, the J end lost 5 bases, and 7 bases lay between the germline ends. The CDR3 DNA reads as TGTGCCAGCAGCTTTCCAGGGGAGACCCAGTACTTC. This sequence encodes CASSFPGETQYF.

This clonotype was detected ten times or more. The gene calls are TRBV6-1 and TRBJ2-7, with 9 bases fitting TRBD2. This CDR3 is built from 14 residues. Germline V gives CDR1 MNHNS, CDR2 SASEGT. V gave up 6 bases and J gave up 3 bases; unmatched junction bases: 6. CDR3 sequence (DNA): TGTGCCAGCAGACAGGGGACTAGCCACTACGAGCAGTACTTC. This codes for CASRQGTSHYEQYF.

This clonotype was found a few times. The genes are TRBV7-8 and TRBJ2-1, with 7 bases matching TRBD2. This CDR3 has 15 amino acids. Germline CDR1 and CDR2: SGHVS and FQNEAQ. After removal of 0 bases from V and 5 bases from J, the junction contained 4 bases not matched to a gene. The CDR3 nucleotides are TGTGCCAGCAGCTTAGCGGGGGGGAGGCACAATGAGCAGTTCTTC. It translates to CASSLAGGRHNEQFF.

There are a few counts of this clonotype. The chain recombines TRBV29-1 with TRBJ2-7; D perhaps matches TRBD2 (6 bases). Germline CDR1 is SQVTM and CDR2 is ANQGSEA. The CDR3 sequence is 11 residues long. The V end lost 5 bases, the J end lost 3 bases, and 8 bases lay between the germline ends. The CDR3 protein is CSVKTSYEQYF. As DNA, the CDR3 is TGCAGCGTTAAGACTAGCTACGAGCAGTACTTC.

The CDR3 protein is CATSGGPTTNTGELFF. Here the CDR3 DNA reads TGTGCCACCAGTGGCGGCCCAACTACGAACACCGGGGAGCTGTTTTTT. J is TRBJ2-2 and V is TRBV24-1; D is undetermined. The CDR3 extends over 16 amino acids. Germline V lookup: CDR1 KGHDR, CDR2 SFDVKD. Deletions cut 5 bases from V and 0 bases from J, with 12 bases between.

The chain uses TRBV30 and TRBJ1-1; 7 nucleotides match TRBD1. V trimming: 3 bases; J trimming: 0 bases; junction bases outside the gene matches: 7. The CDR3 has 15 amino acids. CDR1 and CDR2 from the germline V gene are GTSNPN and SVGIG (reference sequence). CDR3 coding DNA: TGTGCCTGGAGCTCGGGACAGCTTATGAACACTGAAGCTTTCTTT. Amino acid sequence: CAWSSGQLMNTEAFF.

This clonotype was seen at least ten times. The chain is built from TRBV28 and TRBJ1-1; 10 nucleotides match TRBD1. The CDR3 loop spans 16 amino acids. CDR1 MDHEN and CDR2 SYDVKM come from the germline V gene. V lost 6 bases and J lost 0; bases outside the gene matches: 7. DNA of the CDR3: TGTGCCAGCAGACCCGGGACAGGGGCTCTGAACACTGAAGCTTTCTTT. Protein: CASRPGTGALNTEAFF.

On this clonotype: A much larger clone is a single base away; this may be a read error. Because it lacks the conserved phenylalanine or tryptophan at the end, this CDR3 is likely a read error. This chain uses TRBV7-2 with TRBJ1-5, with unresolved D. The V and J ends lost 5 bases and 1 base respectively, with 15 bases between them. Germline V CDR1 and CDR2: SGHTA, FQGNSA. The CDR3 sequence is 16 residues long. CDR3 sequence: CASSRLGAASNQPQHS. The CDR3 region has the DNA TGTGCCAGCAGCCGATTAGGAGCCGCAAGCAATCAGCCCCAGCATTCT.